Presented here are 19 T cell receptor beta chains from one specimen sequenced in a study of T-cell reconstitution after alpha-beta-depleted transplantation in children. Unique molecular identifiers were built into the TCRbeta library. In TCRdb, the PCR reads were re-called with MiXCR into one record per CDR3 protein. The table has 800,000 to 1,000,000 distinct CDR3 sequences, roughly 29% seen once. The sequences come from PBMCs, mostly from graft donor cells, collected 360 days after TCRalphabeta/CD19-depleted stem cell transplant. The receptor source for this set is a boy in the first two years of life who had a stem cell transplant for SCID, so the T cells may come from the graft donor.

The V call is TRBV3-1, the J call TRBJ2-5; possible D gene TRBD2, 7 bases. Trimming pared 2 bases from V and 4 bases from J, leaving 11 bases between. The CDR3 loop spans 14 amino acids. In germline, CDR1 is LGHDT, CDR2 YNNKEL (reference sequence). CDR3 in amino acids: CASSQRGAGETQYF. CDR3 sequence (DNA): TGTGCCAGCAGCCAACGGGGGGCTGGAGAGACCCAGTACTTC.

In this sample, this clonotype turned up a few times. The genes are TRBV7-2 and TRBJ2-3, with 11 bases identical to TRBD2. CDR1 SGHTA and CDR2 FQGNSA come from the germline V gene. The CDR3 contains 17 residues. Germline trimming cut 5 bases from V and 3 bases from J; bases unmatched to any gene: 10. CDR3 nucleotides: TGTGCCAGCAGCCCGAACCTTAGCGGGGGGGAGACAGATACGCAGTATTTT. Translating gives CASSPNLSGGETDTQYF.

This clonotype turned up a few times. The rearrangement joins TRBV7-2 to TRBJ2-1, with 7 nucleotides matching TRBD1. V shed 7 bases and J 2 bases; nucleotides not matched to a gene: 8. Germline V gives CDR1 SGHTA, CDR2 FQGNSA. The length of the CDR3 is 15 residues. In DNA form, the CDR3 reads TGTGCCAGCATTTTAGGGACAGATCCCTACAATGAGCAGTTCTTC. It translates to CASILGTDPYNEQFF.

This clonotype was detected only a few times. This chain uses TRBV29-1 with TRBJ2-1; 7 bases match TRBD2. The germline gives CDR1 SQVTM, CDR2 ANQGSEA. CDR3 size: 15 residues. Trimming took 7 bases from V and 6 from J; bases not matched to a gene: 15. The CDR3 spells CSATYIPLAGNEQFF. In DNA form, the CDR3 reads TGCAGCGCAACCTACATTCCCTTAGCGGGCAATGAGCAGTTCTTC.

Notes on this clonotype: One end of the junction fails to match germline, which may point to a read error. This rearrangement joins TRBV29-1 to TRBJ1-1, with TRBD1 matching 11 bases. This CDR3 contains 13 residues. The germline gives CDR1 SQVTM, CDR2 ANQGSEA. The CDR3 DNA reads TGTACGGGACAGGGGGTCTTGAACACTGAAGCTTTCTTT. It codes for CTGQGVLNTEAFF.

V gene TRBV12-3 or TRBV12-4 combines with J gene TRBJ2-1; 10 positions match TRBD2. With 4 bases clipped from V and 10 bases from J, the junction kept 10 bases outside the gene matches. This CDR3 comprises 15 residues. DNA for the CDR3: TGTGCCAGCAGTTCACCGAGCGGGGGGGCGAAAGAGCAGTTCTTC. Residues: CASSSPSGGAKEQFF.

CDR3 nucleotides: TGCGCCAGCAGCTTGTCGGGGATCCACGAGCAGTACTTC. Protein sequence: CASSLSGIHEQYF. This chain joins TRBV5-1 and TRBJ2-7; tentative D call: TRBD2 (5 bases). CDR3 length equals 13 residues. Looked up from germline, CDR1 is SGHRS and CDR2 is YFSETQ. V lost 1 base and J lost 5, with 10 bases in between.

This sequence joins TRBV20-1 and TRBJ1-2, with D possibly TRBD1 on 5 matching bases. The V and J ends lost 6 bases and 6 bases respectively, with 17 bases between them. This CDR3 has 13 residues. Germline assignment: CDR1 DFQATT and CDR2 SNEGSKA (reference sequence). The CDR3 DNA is TGCAGTGCCCCCAAGTCAGGGCGGGATGGCTACACCTTC. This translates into CSAPKSGRDGYTF.

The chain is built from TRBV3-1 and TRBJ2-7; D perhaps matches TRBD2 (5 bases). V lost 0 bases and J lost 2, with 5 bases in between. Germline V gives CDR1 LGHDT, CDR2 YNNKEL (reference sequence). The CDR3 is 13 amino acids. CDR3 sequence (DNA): TGTGCCAGCAGCCAAGACGGGGCCTACGAGCAGTACTTC. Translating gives CASSQDGAYEQYF.

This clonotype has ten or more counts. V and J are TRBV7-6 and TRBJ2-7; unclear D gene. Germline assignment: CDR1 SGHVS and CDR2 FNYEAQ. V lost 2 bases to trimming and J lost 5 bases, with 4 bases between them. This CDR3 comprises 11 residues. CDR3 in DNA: TGTGCCAGCAGCTTAAGCGACGAGCAGTACTTC. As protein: CASSLSDEQYF.

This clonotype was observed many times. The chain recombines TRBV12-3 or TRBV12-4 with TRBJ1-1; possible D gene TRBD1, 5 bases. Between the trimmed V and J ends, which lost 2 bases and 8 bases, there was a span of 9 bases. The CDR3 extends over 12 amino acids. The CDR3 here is CASSLRGYEAFF. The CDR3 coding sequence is TGTGCCAGCAGTTTAAGGGGCTACGAAGCTTTCTTT.

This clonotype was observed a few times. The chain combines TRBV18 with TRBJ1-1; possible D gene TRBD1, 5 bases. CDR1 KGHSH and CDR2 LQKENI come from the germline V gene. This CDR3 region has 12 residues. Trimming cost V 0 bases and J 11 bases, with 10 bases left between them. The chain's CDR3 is CASSPPSGRAFF. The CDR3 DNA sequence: TGTGCCAGCTCACCACCCTCAGGGCGGGCTTTCTTT.

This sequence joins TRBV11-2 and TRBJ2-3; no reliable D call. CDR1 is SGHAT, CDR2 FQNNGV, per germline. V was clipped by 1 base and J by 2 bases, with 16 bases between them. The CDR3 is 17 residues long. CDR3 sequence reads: CASSLGMGNLATDTQYF. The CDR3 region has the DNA TGTGCCAGCAGCTTAGGTATGGGGAACCTTGCCACAGATACGCAGTATTTT.

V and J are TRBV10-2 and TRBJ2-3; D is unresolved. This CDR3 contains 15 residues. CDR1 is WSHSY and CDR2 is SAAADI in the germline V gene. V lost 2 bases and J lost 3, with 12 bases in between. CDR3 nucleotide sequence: TGCGCCAGCAGTGAGCGGCCCCTAGGGACAGATACGCAGTATTTT. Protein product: CASSERPLGTDTQYF.

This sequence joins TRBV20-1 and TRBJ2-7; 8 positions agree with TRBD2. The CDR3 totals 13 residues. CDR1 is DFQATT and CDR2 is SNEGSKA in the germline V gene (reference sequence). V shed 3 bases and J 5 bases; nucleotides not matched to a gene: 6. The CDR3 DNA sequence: TGCAGTGCTAGCCGGGGGGGCGGCGACGAGCAGTACTTC. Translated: CSASRGGGDEQYF.

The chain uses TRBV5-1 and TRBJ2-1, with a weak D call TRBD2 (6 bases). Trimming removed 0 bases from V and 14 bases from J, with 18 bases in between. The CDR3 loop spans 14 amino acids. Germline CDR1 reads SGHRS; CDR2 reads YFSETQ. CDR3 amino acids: CASSLASGREREFF. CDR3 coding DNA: TGCGCCAGCAGCTTGGCTTCTGGACGGGAGAGAGAGTTCTTC.

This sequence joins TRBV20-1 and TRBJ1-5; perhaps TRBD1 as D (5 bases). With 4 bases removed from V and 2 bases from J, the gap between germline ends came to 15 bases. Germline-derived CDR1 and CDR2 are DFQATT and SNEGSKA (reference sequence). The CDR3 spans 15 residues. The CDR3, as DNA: TGCAGTGCTACCCCGGTCCAGGGAGGCAATCAGCCCCAGCATTTT. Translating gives CSATPVQGGNQPQHF.

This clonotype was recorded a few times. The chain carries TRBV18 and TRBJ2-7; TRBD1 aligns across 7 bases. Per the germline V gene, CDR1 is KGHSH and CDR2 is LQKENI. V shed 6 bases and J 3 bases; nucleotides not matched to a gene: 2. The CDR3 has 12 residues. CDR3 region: CASSGQVYEQYF. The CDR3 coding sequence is TGTGCCAGCTCCGGACAGGTCTACGAGCAGTACTTC.

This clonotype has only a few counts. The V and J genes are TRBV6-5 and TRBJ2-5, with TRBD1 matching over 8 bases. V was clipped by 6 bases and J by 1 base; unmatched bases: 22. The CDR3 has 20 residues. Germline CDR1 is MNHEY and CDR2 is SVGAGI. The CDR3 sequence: CASSRNRGDGPLRTQETQYF. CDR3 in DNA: TGTGCCAGCAGCCGGAACAGGGGGGACGGGCCCCTTCGTACCCAAGAGACCCAGTACTTC.